This T cell receptor (beta chain) was captured by sequencing in a study of blood T cell repertoires in COVID-19 (dated by TCRdb to 2019 to 2021). Study-wide context: Samples covering the acute and convalescent phases of COVID-19 were provided by collaborators in the United States, Italy and Spain. HLA class I and class II types, where available, came from metadata supplied by the sample provider rather than from assay-based typing. Sample metadata almost always included a de-identified subject ID, COVID-19 status, age in years and sex. The repertoires were released in a freely available public database intended as a resource for research on the immune response to SARS-CoV-2. The material from the prospective study consisted of cDNA or gDNA derived from T cells, B-cell-depleted T cells, or PBMCs. The samples were drawn from the first 160 participants of the ongoing ImmuneRACE study and from about 1,200 subjects provided by 6 global collaborators. The dataset comprised deeply sampled blood TCRbeta repertoires from subjects exposed to, actively infected with, or recovered from COVID-19. The research as a whole found: The amount of clinical and demographic metadata varied by source and participant and was provided uncurated.

Trimmed from V: 3 bases; trimmed from J: 0 bases; junction bases lacking a gene match: 6. The germline V gene (reference sequence) specifies LNHNV as CDR1 and YYDKDF as CDR2. Its CDR3 holds 17 amino acids, cysteine through phenylalanine. Just the 51-base CDR3 DNA is kept, in frame starting at base 1. With respect to this clone: Its binding antigen is unknown. No much larger clone is present one base from it, and per-base qualities are unavailable.

The immunoSEQ Assay, a bias-controlled multiplex PCR, was used to amplify TCRbeta CDR3 regions from genomic DNA. Per the source publication's procedure: Within the assay, amplification of reference gene primers was used to estimate how many nucleated cells each sample contained. To quantify the absolute abundance of each unique TCRbeta CDR3 rearrangement, sequence reads were collapsed and filtered. For each sample, productive Simpson clonality was calculated as the square root of Simpson's diversity index across productive rearrangements. Here the immuneACCESS table is served through TCRdb, limited to in-frame sequences with V and J called. Missing clones are a known gap in these copies; in checked studies unresolved V genes cover under half, and the rest lacks a known reason. V and J calls and clone size follow that table, whereas D and trimming were derived from the DNA. The sample table shows some 200,000 clones, and around 90% are seen once. The biggest ten clones account for 20% to 25% of the sample.

Each collaborating institution followed its own protocols to collect whole blood in K2EDTA tubes. For TCRbeta analysis, collaborators shipped samples in one of three forms: frozen whole blood, isolated PBMCs, or DNA extracted from either of those sample types. Material for sequencing was peripheral blood. The receptor's source is a man in his 60s with active or convalescent COVID-19. This chain joins TRBV15 to TRBJ1-4; TRBD1 lines up with 8 middle nucleotides. In nucleotide form, the sequence is TGTGCCACCAGCAGGGACAGGGTTCGAGCAACTAATGAAAAACTGTTTTTT. This gives the protein CATSRDRVRATNEKLFF.